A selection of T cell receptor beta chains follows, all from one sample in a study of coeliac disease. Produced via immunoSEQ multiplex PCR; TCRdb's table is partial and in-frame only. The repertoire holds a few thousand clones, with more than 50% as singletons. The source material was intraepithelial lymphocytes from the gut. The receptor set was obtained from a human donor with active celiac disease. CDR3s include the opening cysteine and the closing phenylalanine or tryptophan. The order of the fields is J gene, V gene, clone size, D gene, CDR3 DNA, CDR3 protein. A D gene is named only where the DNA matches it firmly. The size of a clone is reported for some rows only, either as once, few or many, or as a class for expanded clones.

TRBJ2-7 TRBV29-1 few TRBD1 TGCAGCGTTGAAGGCACAGGGGAGACAGCCTACGAGCAGTACTTC CSVEGTGETAYEQYF
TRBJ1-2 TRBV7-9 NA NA TGTGCCAGCAGCCTTTCAGGGGACGGCTACACCTTC CASSLSGDGYTF
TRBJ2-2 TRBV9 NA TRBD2 TGTGCCAGCAGCGTCACTAGCGGCACGAACACCGGGGAGCTGTTTTTT CASSVTSGTNTGELFF
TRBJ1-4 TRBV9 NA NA TGTGCCAGCAGCTCTCCTGTGGGGACACAATCCGTCGGACTGTTTTTT CASSSPVGTQSVGLFF
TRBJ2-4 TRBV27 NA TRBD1 TGTGCCAGCAGACGAACAGGGGGCCTGGGAGCCAAAAACATTCAGTACTTC CASRRTGGLGAKNIQYF
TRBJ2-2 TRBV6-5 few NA TGTGCCAGCAGTTGGAGGGGACTGAGCACCGGGGAGCTGTTTTTT CASSWRGLSTGELFF
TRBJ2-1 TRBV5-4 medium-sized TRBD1 TGTGCCAGCAGCTCCTCGGGACAGGTCAATGAGCAGTTCTTC CASSSSGQVNEQFF
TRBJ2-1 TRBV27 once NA TGTGCCAGCAGTATACATCCGGCCCTGGGCTGCAATGAGCAGTTCTTC CASSIHPALGCNEQFF
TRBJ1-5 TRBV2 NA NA TGTGCCAGCACCGGGATGGGGGGAGCCGATCAGCCCCAGCATTTT CASTGMGGADQPQHF
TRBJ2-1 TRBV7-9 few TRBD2 TGTGCCAGCAGCTTGGGACTAGTTGGTACGGCCTACAATGAGCAGTTCTTC CASSLGLVGTAYNEQFF
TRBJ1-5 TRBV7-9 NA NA TGTGCCAGCAGCCCGTTCGGGGGGCAGCCCCAGCATTTT CASSPFGGQPQHF
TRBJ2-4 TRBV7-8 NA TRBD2 TGTGCCAGCAGCTTAGAACTGGGCGTAACTAGCGGAAACATTCAGTACTTC CASSLELGVTSGNIQYF